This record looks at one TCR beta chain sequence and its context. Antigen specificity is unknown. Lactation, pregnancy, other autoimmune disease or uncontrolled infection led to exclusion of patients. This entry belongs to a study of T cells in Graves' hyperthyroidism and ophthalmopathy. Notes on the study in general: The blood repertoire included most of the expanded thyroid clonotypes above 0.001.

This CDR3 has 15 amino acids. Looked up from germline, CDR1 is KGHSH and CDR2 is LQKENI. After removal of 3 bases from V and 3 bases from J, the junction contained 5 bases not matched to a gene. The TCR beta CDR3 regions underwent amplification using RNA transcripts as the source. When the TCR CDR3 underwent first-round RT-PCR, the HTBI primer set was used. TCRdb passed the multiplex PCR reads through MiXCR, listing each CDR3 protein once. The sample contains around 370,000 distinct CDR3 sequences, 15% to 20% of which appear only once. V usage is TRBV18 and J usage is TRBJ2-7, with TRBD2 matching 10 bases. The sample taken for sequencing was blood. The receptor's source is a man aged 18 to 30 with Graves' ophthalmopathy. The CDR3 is CASSPPSGGLYEQYF. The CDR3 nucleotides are TGTGCCAGCTCACCCCCTAGCGGGGGCCTCTACGAGCAGTACTTC.